Listed below are T cell receptor beta chains from one sample, sequenced in a study of tumour-infiltrating T cells in Burkitt lymphoma. Data came from immunoSEQ multiplex PCR; TCRdb stores just in-frame clones and leaves some out. The sample lists thousands of clones, 88% occurring once. Sequencing was done on a sample of tumor tissue. These receptors all come from a human donor with diffuse large B-cell lymphoma. Both conserved end residues are part of each CDR3. D genes are given only for firm matches. Clone size is shown for a subset of rows, as once, few, many or a class of expanded clone.

abundance: NA
v_gene: TRBV6-5
d_gene: TRBD2
j_gene: TRBJ2-5
CDR3aa: CASSRSGRAWGTQYF
CDR3nt: TGTGCCAGCAGCCGAAGCGGGAGGGCCTGGGGGACCCAGTACTTC

abundance: NA
v_gene: TRBV25-1
d_gene: NA
j_gene: TRBJ2-5
CDR3aa: CASIGAHWGETQYF
CDR3nt: TGTGCCAGCATAGGGGCACATTGGGGTGAGACCCAGTACTTC

abundance: NA
v_gene: TRBV5-4
d_gene: NA
j_gene: TRBJ2-1
CDR3aa: CASSWGDHLSYNEQFF
CDR3nt: TGTGCCAGCAGCTGGGGGGACCACCTGTCCTACAATGAGCAGTTCTTC

abundance: NA
v_gene: TRBV28
d_gene: TRBD1
j_gene: TRBJ2-5
CDR3aa: CASSPGQEETQYF
CDR3nt: TGTGCCAGCAGTCCGGGACAGGAAGAGACCCAGTACTTC

abundance: NA
v_gene: TRBV6-6
d_gene: NA
j_gene: TRBJ1-4
CDR3aa: CAGSGRSFEKLFF
CDR3nt: TGTGCCGGCTCGGGACGGTCCTTTGAAAAACTGTTTTTT

abundance: NA
v_gene: TRBV6-5
d_gene: TRBD1
j_gene: TRBJ1-1
CDR3aa: CASSKGGQVNVEAFF
CDR3nt: TGTGCCAGCAGTAAAGGGGGACAGGTGAACGTTGAAGCTTTCTTT

abundance: NA
v_gene: TRBV28
d_gene: NA
j_gene: TRBJ1-5
CDR3aa: CASSYLGEQPQHF
CDR3nt: TGTGCCAGCAGTTACTTAGGGGAGCAGCCCCAGCATTTT

abundance: NA
v_gene: TRBV2
d_gene: NA
j_gene: TRBJ2-7
CDR3aa: CASSEPGAPIEQYF
CDR3nt: TGTGCCAGCAGTGAACCAGGGGCCCCGATCGAGCAGTACTTC

abundance: NA
v_gene: TRBV7-2
d_gene: NA
j_gene: TRBJ1-2
CDR3aa: CASSTNNYGYTF
CDR3nt: TGTGCCAGCAGCACAAATAACTATGGCTACACCTTC

abundance: NA
v_gene: TRBV9
d_gene: NA
j_gene: TRBJ1-5
CDR3aa: CASSPLGMDNQPQHF
CDR3nt: TGTGCCAGCAGCCCCTTGGGGATGGACAATCAGCCCCAGCATTTT

abundance: NA
v_gene: TRBV6-6
d_gene: NA
j_gene: TRBJ1-1
CDR3aa: CASSWGGGNTEAFF
CDR3nt: TGTGCCAGCAGTTGGGGGGGAGGCAACACTGAAGCTTTCTTT

abundance: NA
v_gene: TRBV14
d_gene: TRBD1
j_gene: TRBJ2-5
CDR3aa: CASSRGQPQETQYF
CDR3nt: TGTGCCAGCAGCCGGGGACAGCCCCAAGAGACCCAGTACTTC

abundance: NA
v_gene: TRBV29-1
d_gene: NA
j_gene: TRBJ2-6
CDR3aa: CSVETGAGANVLTF
CDR3nt: TGCAGCGTTGAAACGGGGGCAGGGGCCAACGTCCTGACTTTC

abundance: NA
v_gene: TRBV6-6
d_gene: NA
j_gene: TRBJ2-7
CDR3aa: CATKRGGYEQYF
CDR3nt: TGTGCCACCAAAAGGGGGGGGTACGAGCAGTACTTC

abundance: NA
v_gene: TRBV27
d_gene: NA
j_gene: TRBJ2-3
CDR3aa: CASSTDRKGTTQYF
CDR3nt: TGTGCCAGCAGTACCGACAGGAAGGGGACTACGCAGTATTTT

abundance: NA
v_gene: TRBV19
d_gene: NA
j_gene: TRBJ1-1
CDR3aa: CASSPGRANTEAFF
CDR3nt: TGTGCCAGTAGTCCGGGCAGGGCGAACACTGAAGCTTTCTTT

abundance: NA
v_gene: TRBV6-5
d_gene: NA
j_gene: TRBJ2-3
CDR3aa: CASSYSGSTDTQYF
CDR3nt: TGTGCCAGCAGTTACTCGGGCAGCACAGATACGCAGTATTTT

abundance: NA
v_gene: TRBV25-1
d_gene: TRBD2
j_gene: TRBJ2-1
CDR3aa: CASSRSRDYYFNEQFF
CDR3nt: TGTGCCAGCAGTCGTTCCCGGGACTACTACTTCAATGAGCAGTTCTTC

abundance: NA
v_gene: TRBV19
d_gene: NA
j_gene: TRBJ1-2
CDR3aa: CASWGGPGYTF
CDR3nt: TGTGCCAGTTGGGGGGGTCCCGGCTACACCTTC

abundance: NA
v_gene: TRBV28
d_gene: NA
j_gene: TRBJ2-3
CDR3aa: CASSFPAGPNTDTQYF
CDR3nt: TGTGCCAGCAGTTTCCCGGCGGGACCGAATACAGATACGCAGTATTTT

abundance: once
v_gene: TRBV27
d_gene: NA
j_gene: TRBJ2-1
CDR3aa: CASSFNYNEQFF
CDR3nt: TGTGCCAGCAGTTTCAATTACAATGAGCAGTTCTTC

abundance: NA
v_gene: TRBV10-2
d_gene: TRBD2
j_gene: TRBJ2-2
CDR3aa: CASSADRGGRVGELFF
CDR3nt: TGCGCCAGCAGTGCCGATCGGGGGGGAAGGGTCGGGGAGCTGTTTTTT

abundance: NA
v_gene: TRBV7-9
d_gene: NA
j_gene: TRBJ2-3
CDR3aa: CASSPGLSSTDTQYF
CDR3nt: TGTGCCAGCAGCCCGGGACTTTCTAGCACAGATACGCAGTATTTT

abundance: NA
v_gene: TRBV4-1
d_gene: NA
j_gene: TRBJ2-7
CDR3aa: CTSSLEGGTGDSYEQYF
CDR3nt: TGCACCAGCAGCCTCGAGGGGGGGACTGGGGACTCCTACGAGCAGTACTTC